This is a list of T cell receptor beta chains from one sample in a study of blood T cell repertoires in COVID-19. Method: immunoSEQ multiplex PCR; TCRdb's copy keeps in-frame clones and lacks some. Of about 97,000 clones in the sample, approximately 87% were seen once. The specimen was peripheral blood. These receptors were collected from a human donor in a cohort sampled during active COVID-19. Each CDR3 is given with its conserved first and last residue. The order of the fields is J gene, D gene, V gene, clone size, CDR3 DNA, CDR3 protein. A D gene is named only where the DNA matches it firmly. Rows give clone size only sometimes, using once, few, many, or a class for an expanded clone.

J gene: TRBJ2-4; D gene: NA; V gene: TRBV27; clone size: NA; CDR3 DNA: TGTGCCAGAATTGACGGCCGGACGGAGACAGTGAAAAACATTCAGTACTTC; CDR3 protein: CARIDGRTETVKNIQYF
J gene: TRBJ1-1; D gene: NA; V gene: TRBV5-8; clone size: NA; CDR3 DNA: TGTGCCAGCAGCTCCCCGAGAAGGAGTCTGAACACTGAAGCTTTCTTT; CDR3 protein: CASSSPRRSLNTEAFF
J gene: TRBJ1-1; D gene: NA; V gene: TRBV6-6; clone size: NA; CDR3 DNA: TGTGCCAGCAGTTACTCACAGAGGGACACTGAAGCTTTCTTT; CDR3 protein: CASSYSQRDTEAFF
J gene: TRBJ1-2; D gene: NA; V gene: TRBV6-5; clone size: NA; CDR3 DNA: TGTGCCAGCAGTTACAAGCTTCTCTACGGCTACACCTTC; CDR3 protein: CASSYKLLYGYTF
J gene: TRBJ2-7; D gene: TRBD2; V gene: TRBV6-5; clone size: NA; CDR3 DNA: TGTGCCAGCAAAGGGACTAGCGGGACCTACGAGCAGTACTTC; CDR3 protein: CASKGTSGTYEQYF
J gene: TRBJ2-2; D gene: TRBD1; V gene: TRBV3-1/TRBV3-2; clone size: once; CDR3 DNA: TGTGCCAGCAGCACCCGGACAGGGGCCGGGGAGCTGTTTTTT; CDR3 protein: CASSTRTGAGELFF
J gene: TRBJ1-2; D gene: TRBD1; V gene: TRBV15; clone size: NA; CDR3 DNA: TGTGCCACCAGCAGCGGGACAGCAAAGCAAACATTCTATGGCTACACCTTC; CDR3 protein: CATSSGTAKQTFYGYTF
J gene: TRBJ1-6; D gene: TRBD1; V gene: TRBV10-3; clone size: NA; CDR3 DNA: TGTGCCATCAGTGAGTCCCAGACAGGGGTAGGATCACCCCTCCACTTT; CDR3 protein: CAISESQTGVGSPLHF
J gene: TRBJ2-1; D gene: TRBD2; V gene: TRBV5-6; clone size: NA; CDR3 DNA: TGTGCCAGCAGCTTAGGACTAGCGGCTATCCTGAATGAGCAGTTCTTC; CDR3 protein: CASSLGLAAILNEQFF
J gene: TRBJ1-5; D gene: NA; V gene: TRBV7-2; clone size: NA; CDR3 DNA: TGTGCCAGCAGCCCATTGACAGCGATGGGAAATCAGCCCCAGCATTTT; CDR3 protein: CASSPLTAMGNQPQHF
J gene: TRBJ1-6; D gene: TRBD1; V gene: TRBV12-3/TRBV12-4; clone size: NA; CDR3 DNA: TGTGCCAGCAGTTATGGACAGGGCGTACCCCTCCACTTT; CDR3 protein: CASSYGQGVPLHF
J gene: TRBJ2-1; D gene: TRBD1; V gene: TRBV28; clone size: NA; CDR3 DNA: TGTGCCAGCAGTTTACTCACAGGGGAGATCGAGCAGTTCTTC; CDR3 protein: CASSLLTGEIEQFF
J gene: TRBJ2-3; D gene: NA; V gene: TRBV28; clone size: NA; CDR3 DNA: TGTGCCAGTTCACGGGCGGGAGATACGCAGTATTTT; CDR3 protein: CASSRAGDTQYF
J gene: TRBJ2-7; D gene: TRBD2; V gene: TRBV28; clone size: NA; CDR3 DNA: TGTGCCAGCAAACAACTCCGGGACAGGGGGACTAGCGGGAGGGCCGAGGGTTTATACGAGCAGTACTTC; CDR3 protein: CASKQLRDRGTSGRAEGLYEQYF
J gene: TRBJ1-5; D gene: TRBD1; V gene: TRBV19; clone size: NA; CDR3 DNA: TGTGCCAGTAGGGGTAACAGGGGGGGCAATCAGCCCCAGCATTTT; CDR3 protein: CASRGNRGGNQPQHF
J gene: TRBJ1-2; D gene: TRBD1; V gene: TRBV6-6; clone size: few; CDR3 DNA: TGTGCCAGCAGTTCGATAACGACAGGGTTCTACACCTTC; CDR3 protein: CASSSITTGFYTF
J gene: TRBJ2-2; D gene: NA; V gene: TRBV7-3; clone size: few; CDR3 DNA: TGTGCCAGCAGCTTAGTGGGGGACTCCCCCGGCAAGCTGTTTTTT; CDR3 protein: CASSLVGDSPGKLFF
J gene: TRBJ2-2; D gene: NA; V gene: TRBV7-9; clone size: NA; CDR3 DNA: TGTGCCCAAAGAGCGGAGCTACCCACCGGGGAGCTGTTTTTT; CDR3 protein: CAQRAELPTGELFF
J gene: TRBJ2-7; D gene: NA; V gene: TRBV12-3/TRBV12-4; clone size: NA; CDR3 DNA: TGTGCCAGCAGTCCGGACTTCTCCTACGAGCAGTACTTC; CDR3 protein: CASSPDFSYEQYF
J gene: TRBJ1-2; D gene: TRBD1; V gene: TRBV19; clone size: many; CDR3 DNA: TGTGCCAGTAGTGGTTGGACAGGGACTTCTAACTATGGCTACACCTTC; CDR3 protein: CASSGWTGTSNYGYTF
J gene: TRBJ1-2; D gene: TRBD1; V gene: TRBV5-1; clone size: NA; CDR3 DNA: TGCGCCAGCAGCTCGGGACAGGGGTCGGGCTACACCTTC; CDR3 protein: CASSSGQGSGYTF
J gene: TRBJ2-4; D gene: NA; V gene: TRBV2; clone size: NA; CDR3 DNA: TGTGCCAGCAGTTCAGACAGAGAGGTCAAAAACATTCAGTACTTC; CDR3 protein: CASSSDREVKNIQYF
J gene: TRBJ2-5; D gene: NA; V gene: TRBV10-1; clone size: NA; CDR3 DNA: TGCGCCAGCAGTGAGTCCGGTAGCAGAGAGACCCAGTACTTC; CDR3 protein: CASSESGSRETQYF
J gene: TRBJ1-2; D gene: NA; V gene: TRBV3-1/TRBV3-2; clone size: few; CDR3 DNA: TGTGCCAGCAGCCAAAGAGGGGGAGGCTACACCTTC; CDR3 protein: CASSQRGGGYTF
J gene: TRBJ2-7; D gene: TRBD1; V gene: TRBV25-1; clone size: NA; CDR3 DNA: TGTGCCAGCAGTGAATTTACAGGGGGGAATTACGAGCAGTACTTC; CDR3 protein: CASSEFTGGNYEQYF
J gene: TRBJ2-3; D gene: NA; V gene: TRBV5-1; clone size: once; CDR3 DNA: TGCGCCAGCAGCTTCGGGGGAGTGGGAGATACGCAGTATTTT; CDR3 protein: CASSFGGVGDTQYF
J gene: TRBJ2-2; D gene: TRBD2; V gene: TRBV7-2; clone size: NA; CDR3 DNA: TGTGCCAGCAGCTTAGTTTTGGGAGGGCCCAGGACCGGGGAGCTGTTTTTT; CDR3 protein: CASSLVLGGPRTGELFF
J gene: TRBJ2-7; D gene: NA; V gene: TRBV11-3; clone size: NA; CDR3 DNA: TGTGCCAGCAGCTTAGAGCACCTTGAACACTCCTACGAGCAGTACTTC; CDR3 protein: CASSLEHLEHSYEQYF
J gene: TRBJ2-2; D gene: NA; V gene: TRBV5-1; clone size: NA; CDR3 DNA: TGCGCCAGCAGCTCGACCGGGACTCTGAACACCGGGGAGCTGTTTTTT; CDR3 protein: CASSSTGTLNTGELFF
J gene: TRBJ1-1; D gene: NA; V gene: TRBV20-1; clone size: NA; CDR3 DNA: TGCAGTGAAAACAGGGAATCTGAAGCTTTCTTT; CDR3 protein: CSENRESEAFF
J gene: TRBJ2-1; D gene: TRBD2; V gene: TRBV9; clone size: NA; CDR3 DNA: TGTGCCAGCAGCGTCCAAACCGGGACTAGCGGGAGCAACTTCTACAATGAGCAGTTCTTC; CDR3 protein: CASSVQTGTSGSNFYNEQFF
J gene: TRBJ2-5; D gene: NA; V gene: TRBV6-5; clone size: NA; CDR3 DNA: TGTGCCAGCACCACCGGGACTGGGGGGGAGACCCAGTACTTC; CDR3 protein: CASTTGTGGETQYF
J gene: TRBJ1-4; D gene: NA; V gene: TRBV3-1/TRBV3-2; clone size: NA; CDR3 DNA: TGTGCCAGCAGCCTCACGGGAGCCGGGGAAAAACTGTTTTTT; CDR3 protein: CASSLTGAGEKLFF
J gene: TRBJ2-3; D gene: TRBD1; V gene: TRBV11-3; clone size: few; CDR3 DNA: TGTGCCAGCAGTCTAGGGGGCTCGACAGATACGCAGTATTTT; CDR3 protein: CASSLGGSTDTQYF
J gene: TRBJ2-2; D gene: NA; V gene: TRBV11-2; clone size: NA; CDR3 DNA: TGTGCCAGCAGCTTAGAGTTCTATACCGGGGAGCTGTTTTTT; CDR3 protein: CASSLEFYTGELFF
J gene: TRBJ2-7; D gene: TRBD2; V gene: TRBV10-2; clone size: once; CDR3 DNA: TGCGCCAGCAGTGGAGCGGGTACTAGCGGGAGTAGATCCGTCCTATCCTACGAGCAGTACTTC; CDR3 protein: CASSGAGTSGSRSVLSYEQYF